A single sample is the source of the 30 T cell receptor beta chains below, sequenced in a study of shared clonotypes between healthy human individuals. The naive CD8 subset, CD45RO-negative cells positively selected for CCR7, excluded terminally differentiated effector memory CD45RA+ cells. Assay used: immunoSEQ multiplex PCR; TCRdb lists only in-frame clones, some missing. The sample lists about 580,000 clones, roughly 98% occurring once. Sample: naive CD8+ T cells sorted from blood. These receptors were collected from a man aged 25 to 40 in good health.

J is TRBJ2-7 and V is TRBV7-9, with 8 bases fitting TRBD1. The trim removed 4 bases at V and 3 bases at J, leaving 5 bases unmatched. Germline CDR1 is SEHNR and CDR2 is FQNEAQ (reference sequence). The CDR3 covers 14 residues. DNA of the CDR3: TGTGCCAGCAGCTCGGGACAGGAGAGCTACGAGCAGTACTTC. This sequence encodes CASSSGQESYEQYF. Based on the CDR3 plus reference TRBV7-9 and TRBJ2-7, the full variable domain is DTGVSQNPRHKITKRGQNVTFRCDPISEHNRLYWYRQTLGQGPEFLTYFQNEAQLEKSRLLSDRFSAERPKGSFSTLEIQRTEQGDSAMYLCASSSGQESYEQYFGPGTRLTVT.

The chain couples TRBV27 to TRBJ2-1, with D uncertain. This CDR3 spans 15 amino acids. Between the trimmed V and J ends, which lost 5 bases and 6 bases, there was a span of 17 bases. Germline V lookup: CDR1 MNHEY, CDR2 SMNVEV (reference sequence). The CDR3 spells CASSPSGSGLNEQFF. The CDR3 bases are TGTGCCAGCAGTCCCTCCGGGTCGGGCCTCAATGAGCAGTTCTTC.

The chain employs TRBV5-4 and TRBJ2-1; D gene unclear. The CDR3 totals 14 residues. The germline CDR1 and CDR2 sequences are SGHNT and YYREEE (reference sequence). V lost 0 bases and J lost 3, with 7 bases in between. The CDR3 region is CASSLGADYNEQFF. The CDR3 nucleotides are TGTGCCAGCAGCTTGGGGGCAGACTACAATGAGCAGTTCTTC.

With respect to this clone: Additional DNA sequences in this sample encode the identical CDR3. The chain employs TRBV27 and TRBJ2-1; D uncertain. There are 13 residues in the CDR3. Trimming left V 1 base short and J 5 bases short, with 6 bases between. The V gene's germline CDR1 is MNHEY and CDR2 SMNVEV (reference sequence). DNA of the CDR3: TGTGCCAGCAGTTTATTGGGAAACAATGAGCAGTTCTTC. Its protein product is CASSLLGNNEQFF.

The chain couples TRBV27 to TRBJ1-1; TRBD1 aligns across 8 bases. Germline trimming cut 2 bases from V and 1 base from J; bases unmatched to any gene: 12. The germline gives CDR1 MNHEY, CDR2 SMNVEV (reference sequence). This CDR3 is 18 amino acids long. The CDR3 sequence is CASSLLGAGTGPNTEAFF. The CDR3 nucleotides read TGTGCCAGCAGTTTACTAGGTGCAGGGACAGGTCCGAACACTGAAGCTTTCTTT.

The chain couples TRBV15 to TRBJ2-5, with 10 bases identical to TRBD1. CDR3 length: 15 amino acids. Germline V gene data show CDR1 as LNHNV and CDR2 as YYDKDF (reference sequence). The trim removed 1 base at V and 4 bases at J, leaving 3 bases unmatched. CDR3 DNA: TGTGCCACCAGCAGAGGAGACAGGGGGCGAGAGACCCAGTACTTC. Its translation is CATSRGDRGRETQYF.

This rearrangement joins TRBV7-9 to TRBJ2-1; tentatively, D is TRBD1 (6 bases). The length of the CDR3 is 13 residues. Germline V gene lookup returns CDR1 SEHNR and CDR2 FQNEAQ (reference sequence). V lost 3 bases and J 6 bases, leaving 9 bases between the germline ends. The CDR3 here is CASSLSGVNEQFF. In DNA form, the CDR3 reads TGTGCCAGCAGCTTGTCAGGGGTCAATGAGCAGTTCTTC.

V gene TRBV7-9 combines with J gene TRBJ1-2; 11 nucleotides line up with TRBD1. V shed 6 bases and J 7 bases; nucleotides not matched to a gene: 13. Germline values: CDR1 SEHNR, CDR2 FQNEAQ (reference sequence). This CDR3 is 16 amino acids long. This CDR3 reads CASRPTRTGGYSGYTF. For the CDR3, the DNA is TGTGCCAGCAGGCCAACCCGGACAGGGGGCTACTCTGGCTACACCTTC. Based on the CDR3 plus reference TRBV7-9 and TRBJ1-2, the full variable domain is DTGVSQNPRHKITKRGQNVTFRCDPISEHNRLYWYRQTLGQGPEFLTYFQNEAQLEKSRLLSDRFSAERPKGSFSTLEIQRTEQGDSAMYLCASRPTRTGGYSGYTFGSGTRLTVV.

The genes are TRBV5-1 and TRBJ2-3; D call uncertain. CDR1 SGHRS and CDR2 YFSETQ come from the germline V gene. V was trimmed by 1 base and J by 2 bases, leaving 11 bases between them. The CDR3 consists of 15 residues. The CDR3 is CASSLYGRNTDTQYF. The CDR3, as DNA: TGCGCCAGCAGCTTGTACGGACGGAACACAGATACGCAGTATTTT.

V gene TRBV27 combines with J gene TRBJ2-1; no clear D. Germline assignment: CDR1 MNHEY and CDR2 SMNVEV (reference sequence). V lost 0 bases and J lost 8, with 17 bases in between. The CDR3 covers 16 residues. The CDR3 protein is CASSLSASLPFDEQFF. DNA for the CDR3: TGTGCCAGCAGTTTATCTGCCAGCCTCCCCTTCGATGAGCAGTTCTTC.

The J gene is TRBJ2-2, the V gene TRBV30, with 7 bases aligning to TRBD1. With 4 bases clipped from V and 7 bases from J, the junction kept 12 bases outside the gene matches. CDR1 is GTSNPN, CDR2 SVGIG, per germline (reference sequence). The CDR3 sequence is 15 residues long. This CDR3 reads CAWIPSGNRGGELFF. DNA for the CDR3: TGTGCCTGGATCCCGTCTGGTAACAGGGGCGGGGAGCTGTTTTTT.

The chain couples TRBV29-1 to TRBJ2-5; tentative D call: TRBD2 (6 bases). Germline CDR1 is SQVTM and CDR2 is ANQGSEA. This CDR3 has 16 amino acids. V was cut by 0 bases and J by 3 bases, with 17 bases left in between. The CDR3 DNA reads TGCAGCGTTGAAGATCGGTGGAGCGGGCGCGAAGAGACCCAGTACTTC. It yields the protein CSVEDRWSGREETQYF.

The chain couples TRBV7-2 to TRBJ2-7, with 10 bases that match TRBD2. Losses at the gene ends were 5 bases for V and 1 base for J; bases not matched to a gene: 8. CDR3 size: 16 residues. Germline V gene lookup returns CDR1 SGHTA and CDR2 FQGNSA. The CDR3 coding sequence is TGTGCCAGCAGCCCGAGACTAGCGGGCCCGTCCTACGAGCAGTACTTC. It is translated as CASSPRLAGPSYEQYF.

The V and J genes are TRBV5-4 and TRBJ2-1; TRBD2 is a possible D gene (5 bases). The CDR3 contains 15 residues. V lost 4 bases and J lost 4, with 15 bases in between. Germline CDR1 reads SGHNT; CDR2 reads YYREEE (reference sequence). The CDR3 DNA reads as TGTGCCAGCAGCCCCCCCAGTGGGGAGTACAATGAGCAGTTCTTC. Translation: CASSPPSGEYNEQFF.

The chain employs TRBV16 and TRBJ2-1; 7 positions agree with TRBD1. This CDR3 comprises 16 residues. Germline assignment: CDR1 KGHSY and CDR2 FQNENV. Trimming removed 3 bases from V and 0 bases from J; junction bases left unmatched: 5. CDR3 DNA: TGTGCCAGCAGCCATTTGGGACAGAGCTCCTACAATGAGCAGTTCTTC. Encoded protein: CASSHLGQSSYNEQFF. Full variable domain (rest looked up from reference TRBV16 and TRBJ2-1): GEEVAQTPKHLVRGEGQKAKLYCAPIKGHSYVFWYQQVLKNEFKFLISFQNENVFDETGMPKERFSAKCLPNSPCSLEIQATKLEDSAVYFCASSHLGQSSYNEQFFGPGTRLTVL.

The CDR3 DNA is TGTGCCAGCAGCTTAGCGTTGCACGACCCCGGGAACGAGCAGTACTTC. Residues: CASSLALHDPGNEQYF. The chain combines TRBV7-9 with TRBJ2-7, with D possibly matching TRBD2 (5 bases). The length of the CDR3 is 16 residues. The V end lost 0 bases, the J end lost 5 bases, and 17 bases lay between the germline ends. The V gene's germline CDR1 is SEHNR and CDR2 FQNEAQ (reference sequence). Full variable domain (remainder filled in from reference TRBV7-9 and TRBJ2-7): DTGVSQNPRHKITKRGQNVTFRCDPISEHNRLYWYRQTLGQGPEFLTYFQNEAQLEKSRLLSDRFSAERPKGSFSTLEIQRTEQGDSAMYLCASSLALHDPGNEQYFGPGTRLTVT.

This rearrangement joins TRBV29-1 to TRBJ2-1, with D possibly being TRBD1 (5 bases). Germline V gene sequence: CDR1 SQVTM, CDR2 ANQGSEA. CDR3 length: 12 amino acids. Trimming removed 6 bases from V and 6 bases from J, with 12 bases in between. CDR3 region: CSVRTGTNEQFF. The CDR3, as DNA: TGCAGCGTCCGAACAGGTACCAATGAGCAGTTCTTC.

This chain connects TRBV30 to TRBJ1-4; possibly TRBD1 for D (5 bases). V shed 3 bases and J shed 7 bases, with 18 bases lying between them. Germline V lookup: CDR1 GTSNPN, CDR2 SVGIG (reference sequence). This CDR3 comprises 15 residues. The CDR3 here is CAWRPAGTRGEKLFF. The DNA of the CDR3 is TGTGCCTGGAGACCCGCCGGGACCAGAGGTGAAAAACTGTTTTTT. Full variable domain (outside the CDR3, taken from reference TRBV30 and TRBJ1-4): SQTIHQWPATLVQPVGSPLSLECTVEGTSNPNLYWYRQAAGRGLQLLFYSVGIGQISSEVPQNLSASRPQDRQFILSSKKLLLSDSGFYLCAWRPAGTRGEKLFFGSGTQLSVL.

The J gene is TRBJ2-3, the V gene TRBV28; D unresolved. Deletions cut 4 bases from V and 1 base from J, with 9 bases between. The CDR3 sequence is 14 residues long. CDR1 MDHEN and CDR2 SYDVKM come from the germline V gene. The CDR3 loop is CASSSIIGTDTQYF. The CDR3 coding sequence is TGTGCCAGCAGTTCCATCATCGGCACAGATACGCAGTATTTT. The full variable domain, with the rest looked up from reference TRBV28 and TRBJ2-3, is DVKVTQSSRYLVKRTGEKVFLECVQDMDHENMFWYRQDPGLGLRLIYFSYDVKMKEKGDIPEGYSVSREKKERFSLILESASTNQTSMYLCASSSIIGTDTQYFGPGTRLTVL.

The V gene is TRBV7-6, the J gene TRBJ1-1; a weak D match, TRBD1 (5 bases). This CDR3 region has 13 residues. V lost 5 bases and J 3 bases, leaving 10 bases between the germline ends. CDR1 SGHVS and CDR2 FNYEAQ come from the germline V gene. The CDR3 DNA reads TGTGCCAGCAGCCCCTCGACAGACACTGAAGCTTTCTTT. Translated, it gives CASSPSTDTEAFF.

This chain joins TRBV6-6 and TRBJ2-7; D might be TRBD2 (6 bases). Trimming removed 0 bases at V and 2 bases at J, with 14 bases between. This CDR3 is 16 amino acids long. Per germline, CDR1 MNHNY and CDR2 SVGAGI (reference sequence). The CDR3 loop reads CASSYSGGRTTYEQYF. The CDR3 DNA reads TGTGCCAGCAGTTACTCGGGGGGACGGACGACCTACGAGCAGTACTTC.

The J gene is TRBJ2-7, the V gene TRBV4-2; D may be TRBD2 (5 bases). V lost 9 bases, J lost 0 bases, and 18 bases lay in between. CDR1 and CDR2 (germline): LGHNA, YNFKEQ. This CDR3 has 15 residues. The chain's CDR3 is CASISKERSSYEQYF. The CDR3 nucleotides are TGTGCCAGTATAAGCAAGGAGCGGAGCTCCTACGAGCAGTACTTC.

This chain joins TRBV29-1 and TRBJ2-7; D is possibly TRBD1 (5 bases). The V and J ends lost 4 bases and 2 bases respectively, with 21 bases between them. Looked up from germline, CDR1 is SQVTM and CDR2 is ANQGSEA. The CDR3 has 16 amino acids. The CDR3 spells CSVGGYGEVRAYEQYF. The CDR3 DNA is TGCAGCGTTGGAGGTTACGGAGAAGTCAGGGCCTACGAGCAGTACTTC.

CDR3 in amino acids: CASSISNTGELFF. For the CDR3, the DNA is TGTGCCAGCAGCATCAGTAACACCGGGGAGCTGTTTTTT. This chain joins TRBV9 and TRBJ2-2; D remains unclear. Trimming removed 4 bases at V and 2 bases at J, with 6 bases between. Germline V gene lookup returns CDR1 SGDLS and CDR2 YYNGEE. This CDR3 is built from 13 residues.

The V and J genes are TRBV11-2 and TRBJ2-3; no reliable D call. This CDR3 is built from 15 residues. CDR1 is SGHAT, CDR2 FQNNGV, per germline. Trimming stripped 2 bases from V and 0 bases from J, with 9 bases between. The CDR3 coding sequence is TGTGCCAGCAGCTTATATCACCGAAGCACAGATACGCAGTATTTT. Its translation: CASSLYHRSTDTQYF.

This clone was counted once. CDR3 nucleotides: TGCGCCAGCAGCTTGCGTCGGCAGGGGGCCGAGCAGTACTTC. This encodes CASSLRRQGAEQYF. The V call is TRBV5-1, the J call TRBJ2-7, with 8 bases that match TRBD1. Trimming cost V 1 base and J 6 bases; bases outside gene matches: 6. The germline V gene has CDR1 SGHRS and CDR2 YFSETQ. The CDR3 spans 14 residues.

The rearrangement uses TRBV5-6 and TRBJ2-5; no clear D gene. Germline CDR1 is SGHDT and CDR2 is YYEEEE. The CDR3 totals 14 residues. Trimming shortened V by 0 bases and J by 1 base, and 7 bases separated the two germline ends. CDR3 residues: CASSLADGQETQYF. In DNA form, the CDR3 reads TGTGCCAGCAGCTTGGCCGACGGCCAAGAGACCCAGTACTTC.

The sample holds one count of this clone. The chain carries TRBV6-6 and TRBJ2-1, with D hard to call. Germline V gives CDR1 MNHNY, CDR2 SVGAGI (reference sequence). Deletions cut 3 bases from V and 4 bases from J, with 10 bases between. CDR3 size: 14 residues. The CDR3 bases are TGTGCCAGCAGTTATGGGCTAGGGTACAATGAGCAGTTCTTC. It codes for CASSYGLGYNEQFF.

The V and J genes are TRBV2 and TRBJ2-7; D is perhaps TRBD2 (6 bases). The V end lost 2 bases, the J end lost 2 bases, and 13 bases lay between the germline ends. Germline V CDR1 and CDR2: SNHLY, FYNNEI. This CDR3 is built from 15 residues. CDR3 loop: CASSERLGQPYEQYF. The CDR3 DNA reads as TGTGCCAGCAGTGAACGACTAGGCCAACCCTACGAGCAGTACTTC. The full variable domain, rest sourced from reference TRBV2 and TRBJ2-7, is EPEVTQTPSHQVTQMGQEVILRCVPISNHLYFYWYRQILGQKVEFLVSFYNNEISEKSEIFDDQFSVERPDGSNFTLKIRSTKLEDSAMYFCASSERLGQPYEQYFGPGTRLTVT.

The V and J genes are TRBV6-5 and TRBJ2-1; 9 bases are shared with TRBD2. V lost 7 bases to trimming and J lost 5 bases; unmatched junction nucleotides: 6. CDR1 and CDR2 from the germline V gene are MNHEY and SVGAGI. The CDR3 loop spans 14 amino acids. This chain's CDR3 is CASNAGGWHNEQFF. CDR3 nucleotides: TGTGCCAGCAATGCGGGAGGGTGGCACAATGAGCAGTTCTTC.